This is a list of T cell receptor beta chains from one sample in a study of shared clonotypes between healthy human individuals. Assay used: immunoSEQ multiplex PCR; TCRdb lists only in-frame clones, some missing. The table includes over 1.5 million clones, 98% detected once. The sequencing input was naive CD4+ T cells sorted from blood. Receptors originate from a man between 25 and 39 years old in good health. Both conserved end residues are trimmed from each CDR3. Fields, in order: V gene, J gene, CDR3 protein.

>TRBV18|TRBJ2-5
ASSKPGEETQY
>TRBV29-1|TRBJ2-1
SVGGGPYNEQF
>TRBV9|TRBJ1-3
ASSEGTRRDLY
>TRBV2|TRBJ1-5
ASSELTDSNQPQH
>TRBV11-3|TRBJ1-1
ASSGQDPTEAF
>TRBV5-5|TRBJ2-7
ASSSILPWTPVDEQY
>TRBV11-2|TRBJ2-2
ASSSGQVAGELF
>TRBV10-3|TRBJ2-3
AIMGREGHTDTQY
>TRBV27|TRBJ2-7
ASSFSPPRTYEQY
>TRBV7-3|TRBJ1-3
ASSSDGLSGNTIY
>TRBV10-1|TRBJ2-7
ASSAGQQFVSGEQY
>TRBV6-5|TRBJ2-5
ASREGGSKTQY
>TRBV11-2|TRBJ2-2
ASSYRTSGLTGELF
>TRBV5-1|TRBJ2-7
ASSLSGEVYEQY
>TRBV18|TRBJ2-6
ASSQSEGGANVLT
>TRBV28|TRBJ2-1
ASRRTSGRAGFYEQF